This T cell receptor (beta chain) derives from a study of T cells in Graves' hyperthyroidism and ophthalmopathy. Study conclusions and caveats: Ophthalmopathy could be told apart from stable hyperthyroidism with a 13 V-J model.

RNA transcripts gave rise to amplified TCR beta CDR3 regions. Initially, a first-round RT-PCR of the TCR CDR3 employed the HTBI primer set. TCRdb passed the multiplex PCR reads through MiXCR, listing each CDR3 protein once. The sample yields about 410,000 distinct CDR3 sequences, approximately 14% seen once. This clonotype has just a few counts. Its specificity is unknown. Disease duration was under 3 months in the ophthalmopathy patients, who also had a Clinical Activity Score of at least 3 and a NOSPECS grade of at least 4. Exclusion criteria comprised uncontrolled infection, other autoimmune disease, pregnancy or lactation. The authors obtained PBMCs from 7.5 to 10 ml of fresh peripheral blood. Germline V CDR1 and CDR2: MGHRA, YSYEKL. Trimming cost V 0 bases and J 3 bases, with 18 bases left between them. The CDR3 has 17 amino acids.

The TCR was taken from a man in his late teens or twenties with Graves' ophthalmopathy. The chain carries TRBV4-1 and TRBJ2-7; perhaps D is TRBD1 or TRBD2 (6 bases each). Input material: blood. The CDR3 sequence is CASSQELRGPKHYEQYF. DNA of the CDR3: TGCGCCAGCAGCCAAGAGTTACGGGGGCCGAAACACTACGAGCAGTACTTC.